Below are 9 T cell receptor beta chains sequenced from a single sample in a study of blood T cell repertoires in COVID-19 (dated by TCRdb to the early 2020s). The library was obtained by the immunoSEQ multiplex PCR assay. TCRdb stores this immuneACCESS table with in-frame sequences only. Part of the clones is absent; in the studies checked, under half of the shortfall reflects unresolved V genes, and no reason is known for the rest. Recorded for this sample are about 270,000 clones; approximately 90% of them occurred a single time. Jointly, the top ten make up roughly 2.9% of the sample. Sequenced: PBMCs or T cells enriched from blood (not recorded which). These receptors originate from a man aged 40-50 years who had been exposed to COVID-19.

The chain joins TRBV19 to TRBJ2-7; the match to TRBD2 covers 15 bases. This CDR3 is 18 amino acids long. The germline V gene has CDR1 LNHDA and CDR2 SQIVND (reference sequence). J was trimmed by 0 bases and V by 4 bases; bases with no gene match: 7. CDR3 coding DNA: TGTGCCAGTAGTAGCGGACTAGCGGGAGGGACTGTCTCCTACGAGCAGTACTTC. It translates to CASSSGLAGGTVSYEQYF.

This clone was detected once. V and J are TRBV28 and TRBJ2-7; TRBD2 matches at 12 bases. The CDR3 has 16 amino acids. The V gene's germline CDR1 is MDHEN and CDR2 SYDVKM. With V trimmed by 5 bases and J by 2 bases, 7 bases remained unmatched. The CDR3 DNA reads TGTGCCAGCAGTCCCCGGACTAGCGGGACCACCTACGAGCAGTACTTC. Protein product: CASSPRTSGTTYEQYF.

The V call is TRBV7-8, the J call TRBJ2-6; D gene ambiguous. The V gene lost 0 bases and the J gene lost 0 bases, with 15 bases spanning the gap. This CDR3 spans 19 amino acids. Germline CDR1 is SGHVS and CDR2 is FQNEAQ. The CDR3 region has the DNA TGTGCCAGCAGCTTAGCGTTGACTCTACCCCCCTCTGGGGCCAACGTCCTGACTTTC. It specifies CASSLALTLPPSGANVLTF.

A few counts support this clone. J is TRBJ2-5 and V is TRBV7-2; D is uncertain. V lost 4 bases to trimming and J lost 8 bases, with 17 bases between them. This CDR3 contains 14 residues. CDR1 and CDR2 from the germline V gene are SGHTA and FQGNSA. CDR3 residues: CASSYPTRSVTQYF. The CDR3 DNA follows: TGTGCCAGCAGCTATCCTACCCGATCGGTAACCCAGTACTTC.

This rearrangement joins TRBV11-3 to TRBJ2-3, with TRBD2 as a possible D gene (6 bases). Per the germline V gene, CDR1 is SGHNT and CDR2 is YENEEA. V was clipped by 1 base and J by 2 bases, with 16 bases between them. This CDR3 region has 17 residues. CDR3 coding DNA: TGTGCCAGCAGCTTAGCGGCGGAGGGCAGGGCCACAGATACGCAGTATTTT. Encoded protein: CASSLAAEGRATDTQYF. The full variable domain, completed using reference TRBV11-3 and TRBJ2-3, is EAGVVQSPRYKIIEKKQPVAFWCNPISGHNTLYWYLQNLGQGPELLIRYENEEAVDDSQLPKDRFSAERLKGVDSTLKIQPAELGDSAVYLCASSLAAEGRATDTQYFGPGTRLTVL.

The chain is built from TRBV4-1 and TRBJ1-3; 7 nucleotides match TRBD1. CDR1 is MGHRA, CDR2 YSYEKL, per germline. The V segment lost 4 bases and the J segment 3 bases; nucleotides outside the gene matches: 3. The CDR3 loop spans 14 amino acids. The CDR3 loop is CASSLRGLGNTIYF. The CDR3 region has the DNA TGCGCCAGCAGCCTTAGGGGGCTTGGAAACACCATATATTTT.

The V gene is TRBV2, the J gene TRBJ2-7; possible D gene TRBD2, 5 bases. Trimming left V 4 bases short and J 3 bases short, with 13 bases between. The CDR3 is made up of 14 amino acids. Looked up from germline, CDR1 is SNHLY and CDR2 is FYNNEI. CDR3 protein: CASSVSGRGYEQYF. CDR3 DNA: TGTGCCAGCAGTGTAAGTGGGAGAGGCTACGAGCAGTACTTC.

V and J are TRBV6-5 and TRBJ1-6; TRBD1 is a possible D gene (5 bases). This CDR3 is built from 13 residues. Trimming pared 2 bases from V and 10 bases from J, leaving 9 bases between. Germline CDR1 MNHEY, CDR2 SVGAGI. The CDR3 is CASSYQGGSPLHF. The CDR3 DNA reads TGTGCCAGCAGTTACCAGGGAGGCTCACCCCTCCACTTT.

CDR3 in DNA: TGCGCCAGCAGCCCCCGGGTAGCACGGATTATAGATACGCAGTATTTT. Encoded protein: CASSPRVARIIDTQYF. This chain connects TRBV5-1 to TRBJ2-3; D gene uncertain. CDR1 SGHRS and CDR2 YFSETQ come from the germline V gene. Between the trimmed V and J ends, which lost 4 bases and 5 bases, there was a span of 20 bases. The CDR3 consists of 16 residues.